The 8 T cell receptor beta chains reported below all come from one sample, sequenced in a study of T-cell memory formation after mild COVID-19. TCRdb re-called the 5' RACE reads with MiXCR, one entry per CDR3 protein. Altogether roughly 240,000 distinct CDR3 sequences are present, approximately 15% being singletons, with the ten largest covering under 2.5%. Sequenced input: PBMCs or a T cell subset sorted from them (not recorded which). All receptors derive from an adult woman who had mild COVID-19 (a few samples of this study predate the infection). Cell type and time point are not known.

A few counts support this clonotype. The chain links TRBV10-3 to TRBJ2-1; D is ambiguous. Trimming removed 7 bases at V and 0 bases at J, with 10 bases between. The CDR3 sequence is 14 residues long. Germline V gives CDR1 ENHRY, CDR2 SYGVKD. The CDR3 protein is CAITSPPSYNEQFF. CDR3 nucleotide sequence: TGTGCCATCACCTCCCCGCCCTCCTACAATGAGCAGTTCTTC.

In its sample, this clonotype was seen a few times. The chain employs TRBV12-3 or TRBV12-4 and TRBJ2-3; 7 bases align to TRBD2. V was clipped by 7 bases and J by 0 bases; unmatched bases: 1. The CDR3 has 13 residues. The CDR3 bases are TGTGCCAGCAAACTAGCGAGCACAGATACGCAGTATTTT. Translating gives CASKLASTDTQYF.

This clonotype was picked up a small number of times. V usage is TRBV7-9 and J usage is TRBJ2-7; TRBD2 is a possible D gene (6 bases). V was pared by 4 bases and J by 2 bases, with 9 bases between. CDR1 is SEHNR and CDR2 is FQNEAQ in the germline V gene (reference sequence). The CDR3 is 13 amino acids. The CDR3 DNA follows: TGTGCCAGCAGCTCGAGCGGGCCCTACGAGCAGTACTTC. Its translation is CASSSSGPYEQYF.

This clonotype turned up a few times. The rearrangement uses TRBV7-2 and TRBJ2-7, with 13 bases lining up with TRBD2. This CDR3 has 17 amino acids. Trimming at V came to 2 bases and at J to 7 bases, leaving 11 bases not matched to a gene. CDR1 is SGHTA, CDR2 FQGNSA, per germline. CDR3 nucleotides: TGTGCCAGCAGCTTAAGGATAGGACTAGCGGGAGCGGCTGAGCAGTACTTC. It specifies CASSLRIGLAGAAEQYF.

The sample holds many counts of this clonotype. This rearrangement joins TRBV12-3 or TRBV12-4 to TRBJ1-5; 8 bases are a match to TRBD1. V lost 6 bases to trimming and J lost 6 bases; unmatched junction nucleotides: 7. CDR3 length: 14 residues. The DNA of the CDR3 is TGTGCCAGCAGGGCAACAGGGGGAGGTCAGCCCCAGCATTTT. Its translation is CASRATGGGQPQHF.

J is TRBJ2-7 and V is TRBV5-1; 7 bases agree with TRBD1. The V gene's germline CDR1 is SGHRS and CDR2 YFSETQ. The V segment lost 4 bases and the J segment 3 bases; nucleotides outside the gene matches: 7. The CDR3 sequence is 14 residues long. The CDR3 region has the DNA TGCGCCAGCAGCCTCGCGACAGGGATCTACGAGCAGTACTTC. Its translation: CASSLATGIYEQYF.

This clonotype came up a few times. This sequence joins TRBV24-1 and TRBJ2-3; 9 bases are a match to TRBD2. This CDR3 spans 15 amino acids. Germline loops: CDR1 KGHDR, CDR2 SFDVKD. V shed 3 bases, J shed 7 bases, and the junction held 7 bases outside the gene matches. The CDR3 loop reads CATSDAGGPKNTQYF. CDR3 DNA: TGTGCCACCAGTGATGCGGGAGGGCCTAAGAATACGCAGTATTTT.

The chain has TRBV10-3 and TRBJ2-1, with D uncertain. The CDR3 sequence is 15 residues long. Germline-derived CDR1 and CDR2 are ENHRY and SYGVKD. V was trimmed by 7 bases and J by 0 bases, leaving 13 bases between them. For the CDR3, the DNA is TGTGCCATCAAGGGCGCCTCGCGCTCCTACAATGAGCAGTTCTTC. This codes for CAIKGASRSYNEQFF.